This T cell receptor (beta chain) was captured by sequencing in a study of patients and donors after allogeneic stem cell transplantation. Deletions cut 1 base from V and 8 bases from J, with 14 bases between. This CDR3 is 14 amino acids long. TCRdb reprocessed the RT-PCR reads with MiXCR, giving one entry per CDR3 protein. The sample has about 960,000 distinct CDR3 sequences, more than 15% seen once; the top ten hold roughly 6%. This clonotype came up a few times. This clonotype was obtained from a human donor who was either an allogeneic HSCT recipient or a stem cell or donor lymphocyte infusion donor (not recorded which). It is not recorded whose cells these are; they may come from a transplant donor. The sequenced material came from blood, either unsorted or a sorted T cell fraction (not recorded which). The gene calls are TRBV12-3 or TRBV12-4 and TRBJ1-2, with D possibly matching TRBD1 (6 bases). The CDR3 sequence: CASSLEYRDGGYTF. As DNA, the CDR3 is TGTGCCAGCAGTTTAGAGTACAGGGACGGGGGCTACACCTTC.